Reported below is one T cell receptor beta chain. Its antigen is unknown. This CDR3 has 16 residues. V shed 0 bases and J shed 1 base, with 10 bases lying between them. The germline CDR1 and CDR2 sequences are LGHNA and YSLEER. Recent acute infections and vaccinations were absent in the healthy HIV-negative adult donors. Tens of millions of PBMCs supplied genomic DNA for unsorted samples. This sample is drawn from a study of shared clonotypes between healthy human individuals. Study-level findings and limits: Researchers sampled only blood; tissue repertoires likely differ.

The method was immunoSEQ multiplex PCR; TCRdb's version includes in-frame clones alone and lacks a portion of them. The sample shows approximately 470,000 clones, almost 80% of them seen only once. This clonotype was sampled from a woman aged 40 to 49 in good health. Some clones in this sample may be carry-over from other donors' samples. Input material: PBMCs. The chain couples TRBV4-3 to TRBJ2-1; the D is unclear. CDR3 amino acids: CASSQDGYQSYNEQFF. The DNA for the CDR3 is TGCGCCAGCAGCCAAGATGGCTATCAATCCTACAATGAGCAGTTCTTC.